The 27 T cell receptor beta chains reported below all come from one sample, sequenced in a study of blood T cell repertoires in COVID-19. TCRdb's table, derived via immunoSEQ multiplex PCR, lists solely in-frame clones and lacks some. The table lists roughly 140,000 clones, around nine tenths of them singletons, with 1.5% to 2% in the top ten. The specimen was peripheral blood. Receptors originate from a woman in her forties or fifties with acute or convalescent COVID-19.

The chain uses TRBV21-1 and TRBJ1-5; the D segment call TRBD1 is taken from the table without a DNA check. TRBV21-1 is termed a pseudogene. The CDR3 length is 16 residues. The CDR3, as DNA: TGTGCCACCCAAGCCGGGACAGTTTATAGCAATCAGCCCCAGCATTTT. It translates to CATQAGTVYSNQPQHF.

V and J are TRBV27 and TRBJ2-2, with 7 bases aligning to TRBD1. The CDR3 length is 16 residues. The V segment lost 1 base and the J segment 4 bases; nucleotides outside the gene matches: 6. Germline values: CDR1 MNHEY, CDR2 SMNVEV (reference sequence). CDR3 region: CASSLYRDRTTGELFF. DNA of the CDR3: TGTGCCAGCAGTTTATACCGGGACAGAACCACCGGGGAGCTGTTTTTT.

CDR3 DNA sequence: TGCAGTGCTAGTCCGGGGGGGATTTATAGCAATCAGCCCCAGCATTTT. Translation gives CSASPGGIYSNQPQHF. The genes are TRBV20-1 and TRBJ1-5; D is possibly TRBD1 (5 bases). This CDR3 spans 16 amino acids. Trimming took 3 bases from V and 0 from J, leaving 15 bases between them. Germline V CDR1 and CDR2: DFQATT, SNEGSKA (reference sequence).

The V gene is TRBV21-1, the J gene TRBJ1-2; no DNA check was done on the table's D call, TRBD1. TRBV21-1 is a documented pseudogene. The CDR3 contains 15 residues. CDR3 coding DNA: TGTGCCAGGCAACAGGGCGCCCAGGGAGTCCATGGCTACACCTTC. Amino acids: CARQQGAQGVHGYTF.

This clone was picked up one time. The V gene is TRBV10-3, the J gene TRBJ1-3, with D possibly matching TRBD1 (5 bases). Between the trimmed V and J ends, which lost 3 bases and 4 bases, there was a span of 13 bases. The CDR3 sequence is 15 residues long. Per the germline V gene, CDR1 is ENHRY and CDR2 is SYGVKD. The CDR3 bases are TGTGCCATCAGTGATTTGGCAGGGAACGGAAACACCATATATTTT. Translated: CAISDLAGNGNTIYF.

This sequence joins TRBV5-1 and TRBJ2-1, with D perhaps matching TRBD1 (6 bases). CDR3 length: 13 residues. Per the germline V gene, CDR1 is SGHRS and CDR2 is YFSETQ. Trimming removed 4 bases from V and 12 bases from J, with 17 bases in between. The CDR3 loop reads CASSTDSQGWQFF. The CDR3 nucleotides are TGCGCCAGCAGCACGGACAGCCAGGGGTGGCAGTTCTTC. Using reference TRBV5-1 and TRBJ2-1 for the parts outside the CDR3, the full variable domain is KAGVTQTPRYLIKTRGQQVTLSCSPISGHRSVSWYQQTPGQGLQFLFEYFSETQRNKGNFPGRFSGRQFSNSRSEMNVSTLELGDSALYLCASSTDSQGWQFFGPGTRLTVL.

The chain carries TRBV7-8 and TRBJ1-1; perhaps TRBD1 as D (5 bases). With 7 bases removed from V and 8 bases from J, the gap between germline ends came to 17 bases. There are 13 residues in the CDR3. The germline V gene encodes CDR1 SGHVS and CDR2 FQNEAQ. The CDR3 DNA reads TGTGCCAGCACCCTAGGGGCCTCGAGGGAAGCTTTCTTT. It codes for CASTLGASREAFF.

The CDR3 DNA is TGTGCCACCAGCAGGTTCACCACAGGTCAAGAGACCCAGTACTTC. It encodes CATSRFTTGQETQYF. This chain connects TRBV15 to TRBJ2-5; possible D gene TRBD1, 5 bases. Germline V gene data show CDR1 as LNHNV and CDR2 as YYDKDF (reference sequence). The V end lost 3 bases, the J end lost 2 bases, and 13 bases lay between the germline ends. This CDR3 region has 15 residues.

Here the CDR3 DNA reads TGTGCCAGCACGGGTGCTTCGAATAATTCACCCCTCCACTTT. Translation gives CASTGASNNSPLHF. The J gene is TRBJ1-6, the V gene TRBV2; D remains ambiguous. V was trimmed by 7 bases and J by 5 bases, leaving 12 bases between them. This CDR3 has 14 amino acids. From germline, CDR1 is SNHLY and CDR2 FYNNEI. The full variable domain, with the rest looked up from reference TRBV2 and TRBJ1-6, is EPEVTQTPSHQVTQMGQEVILRCVPISNHLYFYWYRQILGQKVEFLVSFYNNEISEKSEIFDDQFSVERPDGSNFTLKIRSTKLEDSAMYFCASTGASNNSPLHFGNGTRLTVT.

The rearrangement joins TRBV15 to TRBJ1-3; no clear D gene. In germline, CDR1 is LNHNV, CDR2 YYDKDF (reference sequence). V was clipped by 0 bases and J by 0 bases, with 9 bases between them. This CDR3 region has 16 residues. The CDR3 nucleotides read TGTGCCACCAGCAGAGATGGCCGCAGCTCTGGAAACACCATATATTTT. Protein: CATSRDGRSSGNTIYF.

This chain uses TRBV6-2 or TRBV6-3 with TRBJ2-7; D ambiguous. Germline V CDR1 and CDR2: MNHEY, SVGEGT. This CDR3 has 13 amino acids. V lost 4 bases and J lost 2, with 9 bases in between. CDR3 in amino acids: CASSSVNPYEQYF. In DNA, the CDR3 is TGTGCCAGCAGTTCAGTTAACCCCTACGAGCAGTACTTC.

This rearrangement joins TRBV18 to TRBJ1-1; tentative D call: TRBD1 (5 bases). The V gene's germline CDR1 is KGHSH and CDR2 LQKENI. CDR3 length: 15 residues. V lost 6 bases to trimming and J lost 3 bases, with 17 bases between them. In DNA, the CDR3 is TGTGCCAGCTCCGAGTACCAGGGCGGGGACACTGAAGCTTTCTTT. This gives the protein CASSEYQGGDTEAFF.

The chain combines TRBV6-5 with TRBJ2-1; D remains ambiguous. Germline V CDR1 and CDR2: MNHEY, SVGAGI. V was trimmed by 2 bases and J by 0 bases, leaving 5 bases between them. The CDR3 totals 14 residues. As DNA, the CDR3 is TGTGCCAGCAGTTACATCAGCTCCTACAATGAGCAGTTCTTC. Its translation: CASSYISSYNEQFF.

The CDR3 nucleotides read TGTGCCAGCAGTCAACTAGCGGGCAAAGGGGAGCTGTTTTTT. Its translation: CASSQLAGKGELFF. The V call is TRBV6-5, the J call TRBJ2-2; TRBD2 aligns across 9 bases. The CDR3 is 14 amino acids. V trimming: 5 bases; J trimming: 8 bases; junction bases outside the gene matches: 6. Germline CDR1 MNHEY, CDR2 SVGAGI.

The chain recombines TRBV10-1 with TRBJ2-5; a possible D gene is TRBD1 (5 bases). Germline CDR1 WNHNN, CDR2 SYGVQD (reference sequence). V was shortened by 2 bases and J by 4 bases, with 11 bases between the two germline ends. This CDR3 is 14 amino acids long. The CDR3 region is CASSEAGKLETQYF. The CDR3, as DNA: TGCGCCAGCAGTGAGGCAGGGAAGTTAGAGACCCAGTACTTC.

Written as DNA, the CDR3 is TGTGCCAGCAGTCCTCCGACTAGCAGGGAGGCAGAGACCCAGTACTTC. This codes for CASSPPTSREAETQYF. This sequence joins TRBV28 and TRBJ2-5; 7 bases are shared with TRBD2. The junction had 13 bases not matched to a gene; V was cut back by 5 bases and J by 4 bases. The CDR3 consists of 16 residues. CDR1 MDHEN and CDR2 SYDVKM come from the germline V gene.

The chain is built from TRBV11-2 and TRBJ2-4; 8 positions agree with TRBD1. V dropped 5 bases and J dropped 1; count of bases not matched to a gene: 10. In germline, CDR1 is SGHAT, CDR2 FQNNGV. CDR3 length: 17 residues. In DNA, the CDR3 is TGTGCCAGCAGCCCCGGACAGGGACGTATGGCCAAAAACATTCAGTACTTC. Its translation: CASSPGQGRMAKNIQYF.

The chain has TRBV9 and TRBJ2-1; TRBD2 agrees at 8 bases. V shed 0 bases and J 7 bases; nucleotides not matched to a gene: 9. CDR1 is SGDLS, CDR2 YYNGEE, per germline. This CDR3 is built from 16 residues. CDR3 in amino acids: CASSVDGGRPLNEQFF. The CDR3 nucleotides read TGTGCCAGCAGCGTAGATGGCGGGAGGCCCTTAAATGAGCAGTTCTTC.

The rearrangement joins TRBV3-1 (or the pseudogene TRBV3-2) to TRBJ2-7; 10 bases match TRBD2. CDR1 is LGHDT and CDR2 is YNNKEL in the germline V gene (reference sequence). V was pared by 3 bases and J by 1 base, with 21 bases of the junction left unmatched. The CDR3 is 21 residues long. Here the CDR3 reads CASSHSSVGLAVGRGSYEQYF. Here the CDR3 DNA reads TGTGCCAGCAGCCACTCATCGGTCGGACTAGCGGTTGGAAGGGGGTCCTACGAGCAGTACTTC.

The J gene is TRBJ2-7, the V gene TRBV6-5, with D possibly being TRBD2 (5 bases). Deletions cut 5 bases from V and 2 bases from J, with 10 bases between. Germline V lookup: CDR1 MNHEY, CDR2 SVGAGI. The CDR3 is 13 residues long. CDR3 region: CASSPGITYEQYF. Here the CDR3 DNA reads TGTGCCAGCAGTCCCGGGATTACCTACGAGCAGTACTTC.

The gene calls are TRBV6-5 and TRBJ1-1, with D possibly being TRBD1 (5 bases). The CDR3 consists of 13 residues. Germline-derived CDR1 and CDR2 are MNHEY and SVGAGI. V was pared by 7 bases and J by 4 bases, with 13 bases between. CDR3 loop: CASTRVGGTEAFF. CDR3 nucleotides: TGTGCCAGCACCAGAGTGGGGGGCACTGAAGCTTTCTTT.

The gene calls are TRBV6-6 and TRBJ1-4; 8 bases fit TRBD1. From germline, CDR1 is MNHNY and CDR2 SVGAGI (reference sequence). This CDR3 contains 14 residues. V dropped 2 bases and J dropped 7; count of bases not matched to a gene: 3. As DNA, the CDR3 is TGTGCCAGCAGTTACGGGGACAGGAGTGAAAAACTGTTTTTT. Protein: CASSYGDRSEKLFF.

V is TRBV6-4 and J is TRBJ1-1; 8 bases map to TRBD1. Germline V gene lookup returns CDR1 MRHNA and CDR2 SNTAGT. This CDR3 has 13 residues. The ends lost 6 bases at V and 3 bases at J; junction bases unmatched: 3. This CDR3 reads CASRTDRDTEAFF. The CDR3 bases are TGTGCCAGCAGAACGGACAGGGACACTGAAGCTTTCTTT.

V usage is TRBV7-6 and J usage is TRBJ2-5, with D maybe TRBD1 (6 bases). This CDR3 spans 13 amino acids. Germline V lookup: CDR1 SGHVS, CDR2 FNYEAQ. V lost 1 base, J lost 3 bases, and 6 bases lay in between. For the CDR3, the DNA is TGTGCCAGCAGCTTAGACAGGGAAGAGACCCAGTACTTC. This sequence encodes CASSLDREETQYF. Complete variable domain (other parts from reference TRBV7-6 and TRBJ2-5): GAGVSQSPRYKVTKRGQDVALRCDPISGHVSLYWYRQALGQGPEFLTYFNYEAQQDKSGLPNDRFSAERPEGSISTLTIQRTEQRDSAMYRCASSLDREETQYFGPGTRLLVL.

The chain links TRBV19 to TRBJ2-7; tentatively, D is TRBD2 (6 bases). CDR3 size: 14 residues. Germline V gene data show CDR1 as LNHDA and CDR2 as SQIVND (reference sequence). V lost 7 bases and J lost 0, with 13 bases in between. DNA of the CDR3: TGTGCCAGTACCCCGGGACTTGACTCCTACGAGCAGTACTTC. Its protein product is CASTPGLDSYEQYF.

V and J are TRBV5-1 and TRBJ1-2, with a weak D call TRBD1 (5 bases). This CDR3 region has 15 residues. With 0 bases removed from V and 3 bases from J, the gap between germline ends came to 12 bases. The germline gives CDR1 SGHRS, CDR2 YFSETQ. The CDR3 DNA reads as TGCGCCAGCAGCTTGGTTTGGTCGGGGGACTATGGCTACACCTTC. The encoded protein is CASSLVWSGDYGYTF.

The V gene is TRBV3-1 (or the pseudogene TRBV3-2), the J gene TRBJ2-1; a weak D match, TRBD1 (6 bases). There are 15 residues in the CDR3. The germline V and J ends were trimmed by 1 base and 13 bases, with 20 bases remaining between them. Germline assignment: CDR1 LGHDT and CDR2 YNNKEL (reference sequence). CDR3 protein: CASSQADSGTTYQFF. DNA of the CDR3: TGTGCCAGCAGCCAAGCCGATTCCGGGACAACGTATCAGTTCTTC.